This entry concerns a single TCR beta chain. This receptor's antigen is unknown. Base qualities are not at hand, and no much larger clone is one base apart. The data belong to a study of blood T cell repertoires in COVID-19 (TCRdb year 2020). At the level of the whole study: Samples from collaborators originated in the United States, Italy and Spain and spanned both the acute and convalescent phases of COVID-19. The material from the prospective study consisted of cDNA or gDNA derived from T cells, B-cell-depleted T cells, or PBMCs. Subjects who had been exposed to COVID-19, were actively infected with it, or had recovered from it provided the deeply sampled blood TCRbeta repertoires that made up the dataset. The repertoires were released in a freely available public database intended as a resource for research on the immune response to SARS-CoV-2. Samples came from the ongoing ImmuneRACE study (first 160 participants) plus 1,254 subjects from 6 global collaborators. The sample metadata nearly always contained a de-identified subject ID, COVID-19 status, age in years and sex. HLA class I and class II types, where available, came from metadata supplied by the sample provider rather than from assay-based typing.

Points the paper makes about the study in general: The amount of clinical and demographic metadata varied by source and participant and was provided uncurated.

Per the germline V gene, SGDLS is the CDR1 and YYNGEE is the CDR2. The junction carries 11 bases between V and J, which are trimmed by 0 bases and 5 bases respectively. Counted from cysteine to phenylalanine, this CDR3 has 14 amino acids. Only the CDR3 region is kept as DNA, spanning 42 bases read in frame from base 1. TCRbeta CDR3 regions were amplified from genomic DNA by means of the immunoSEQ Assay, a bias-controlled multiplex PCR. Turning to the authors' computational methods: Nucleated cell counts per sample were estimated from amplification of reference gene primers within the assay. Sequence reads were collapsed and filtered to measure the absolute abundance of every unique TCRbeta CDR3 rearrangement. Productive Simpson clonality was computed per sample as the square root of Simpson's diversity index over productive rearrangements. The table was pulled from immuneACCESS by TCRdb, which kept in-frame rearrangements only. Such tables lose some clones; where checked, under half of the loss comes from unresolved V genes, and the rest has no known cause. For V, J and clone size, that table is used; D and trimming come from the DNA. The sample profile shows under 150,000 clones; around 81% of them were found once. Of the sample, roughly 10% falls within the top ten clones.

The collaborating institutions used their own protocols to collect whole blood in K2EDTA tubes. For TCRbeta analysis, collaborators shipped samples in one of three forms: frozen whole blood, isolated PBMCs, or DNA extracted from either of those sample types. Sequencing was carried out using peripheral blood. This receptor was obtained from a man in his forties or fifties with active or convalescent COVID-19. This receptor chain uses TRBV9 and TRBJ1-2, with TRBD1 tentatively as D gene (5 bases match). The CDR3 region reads CASSVARDSYGYTF. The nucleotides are TGTGCCAGCAGCGTAGCCCGGGACTCTTATGGCTACACCTTC. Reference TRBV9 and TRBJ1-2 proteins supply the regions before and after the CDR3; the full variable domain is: DSGVTQTPKHLITATGQRVTLRCSPRSGDLSVYWYQQSLDQGLQFLIQYYNGEERAKGNILERFSAQQFPDLHSELNLSSLELGDSALYFCASSVARDSYGYTFGSGTRLTVV.